This T cell receptor beta chain emerged from a study of T cells in Graves' hyperthyroidism and ophthalmopathy. This clonotype was seen at least ten times. Antigen: not known. Among the patients, aged 18 to 65, hyperthyroidism was newly diagnosed and had lasted under 2 months. PBMCs were derived from around 10 ml fresh peripheral blood. Deletions cut 6 bases from V and 3 bases from J, with 11 bases between. This CDR3 has 14 amino acids. Germline CDR1 SNHLY, CDR2 FYNNEI. Using RNA transcripts as the source, TCR beta CDR3 regions were amplified. A set of HTBI primers served as the primers for a first-round RT-PCR of the TCR CDR3. TCRdb re-called the multiplex PCR reads with MiXCR, one entry per CDR3 protein. The sample gives about 400,000 distinct CDR3 sequences, about 15% of which show up once; over 25% is in the top ten. Study conclusions and caveats: Among clonotypes expanded in thyroid above 0.001, most were also found in blood. Ophthalmopathy was model-predicted a median roughly 6.3 months pre-onset.

The sample comprised blood. The clonotype originates from a woman aged 25 to 39 with Graves' hyperthyroidism. The gene calls are TRBV2 and TRBJ2-2; perhaps D is TRBD1 or TRBD2 (5 bases each). CDR3 region: CASRRGVDTGELFF. The CDR3 bases are TGTGCCAGCAGACGAGGGGTGGACACCGGGGAGCTGTTTTTT.